The 27 T cell receptor beta chains below were found in one sample sequenced in a study of T cell repertoires in cytomegalovirus infection. TCRdb reprocessed the reads via MiXCR and lists one record per CDR3 protein. This table has roughly 760,000 distinct CDR3 sequences, 35% to 45% appearing once. The sample was PBMCs. The receptors come from a human donor in good health (CMV status not recorded). Some clones in this sample may be carry-over from other donors' samples.

V gene TRBV29-1 combines with J gene TRBJ1-4; D might be TRBD1 (5 bases). The CDR3 contains 14 residues. CDR1 SQVTM and CDR2 ANQGSEA come from the germline V gene. Trimming removed 8 bases at V and 8 bases at J, with 21 bases between. CDR3 region: CSFGGPPYREKLFF. The CDR3 DNA follows: TGCAGCTTTGGAGGGCCCCCCTACAGGGAAAAACTGTTTTTT. The variable domain in full, completed from reference TRBV29-1 and TRBJ1-4, reads SAVISQKPSRDICQRGTSLTIQCQVDSQVTMMFWYRQQPGQSLTLIATANQGSEATYESGFVIDKFPISRPNLTFSTLTVSNMSPEDSSIYLCSFGGPPYREKLFFGSGTQLSVL.

The gene calls are TRBV28 and TRBJ2-1; 15 bases are a match to TRBD2. V dropped 4 bases and J dropped 8; count of bases not matched to a gene: 9. Germline V gene lookup returns CDR1 MDHEN and CDR2 SYDVKM. The CDR3 totals 17 residues. The CDR3 DNA reads TGTGCCAGCAGTTCCCCCGGACTAGCGGGGGGGCTAGATGAGCAGTTCTTC. Amino acid sequence: CASSSPGLAGGLDEQFF. Based on the CDR3 plus reference TRBV28 and TRBJ2-1, the full variable domain is DVKVTQSSRYLVKRTGEKVFLECVQDMDHENMFWYRQDPGLGLRLIYFSYDVKMKEKGDIPEGYSVSREKKERFSLILESASTNQTSMYLCASSSPGLAGGLDEQFFGPGTRLTVL.

This clonotype was detected a few times. The V call is TRBV10-3, the J call TRBJ2-7; 7 nucleotides agree with TRBD1. This CDR3 comprises 13 residues. J gave up 4 bases and V 4 bases, and 4 bases lay outside the gene matches. Germline V gene data show CDR1 as ENHRY and CDR2 as SYGVKD. The CDR3 DNA follows: TGTGCCATCAGTGCGATACAGGGGTACGAGCAGTACTTC. Residues: CAISAIQGYEQYF.

V is TRBV25-1 and J is TRBJ1-1; D not resolved. The V gene's germline CDR1 is MGHDK and CDR2 SYGVNS. V was cut by 3 bases and J by 6 bases, with 11 bases left in between. This CDR3 comprises 13 residues. CDR3 sequence (DNA): TGTGCCAGCAGTGAGGGTATGTACGCTGAAGCTTTCTTT. Protein product: CASSEGMYAEAFF.

V gene TRBV6-1 combines with J gene TRBJ1-1; 7 nucleotides align to TRBD1. In germline, CDR1 is MNHNS, CDR2 SASEGT. There are 17 residues in the CDR3. V gave up 6 bases and J gave up 3 bases; unmatched junction bases: 16. For the CDR3, the DNA is TGTGCCAGCAGACACCGGGACAGCAGCCTGCATTACACTGAAGCTTTCTTT. Encoded protein: CASRHRDSSLHYTEAFF.

The rearrangement joins TRBV11-2 to TRBJ2-3; 9 nucleotides agree with TRBD1. Trimming at V came to 10 bases and at J to 8 bases, leaving 13 bases not matched to a gene. Germline lookup yields CDR1 SGHAT and CDR2 FQNNGV. This CDR3 has 14 amino acids. The CDR3 loop is CATSLGQGYGTQYF. CDR3 in DNA: TGTGCCACCTCCTTGGGACAGGGTTACGGTACGCAGTATTTT.

V and J are TRBV5-1 and TRBJ1-1; 7 bases are shared with TRBD1. With V trimmed by 0 bases and J by 5 bases, 4 bases remained unmatched. The length of the CDR3 is 14 residues. Looked up from germline, CDR1 is SGHRS and CDR2 is YFSETQ. CDR3 DNA: TGCGCCAGCAGCTTGGATCCAGGGGGAACTGAAGCTTTCTTT. As protein: CASSLDPGGTEAFF. Supplemented by reference TRBV5-1 and TRBJ1-1, the full variable domain reads KAGVTQTPRYLIKTRGQQVTLSCSPISGHRSVSWYQQTPGQGLQFLFEYFSETQRNKGNFPGRFSGRQFSNSRSEMNVSTLELGDSALYLCASSLDPGGTEAFFGQGTRLTVV.

The gene calls are TRBV19 and TRBJ1-5; D not certain. Trimming pared 3 bases from V and 6 bases from J, leaving 9 bases between. The CDR3 spans 13 residues. Germline values: CDR1 LNHDA, CDR2 SQIVND (reference sequence). As DNA, the CDR3 is TGTGCCAGTAGTATCTCGCTAAGTCAGCCCCAGCATTTT. This gives the protein CASSISLSQPQHF.

This chain uses TRBV2 with TRBJ2-7, with D possibly TRBD2 on 5 matching bases. Germline V gene data show CDR1 as SNHLY and CDR2 as FYNNEI. CDR3 length: 16 residues. V was shortened by 7 bases and J by 3 bases, with 22 bases between the two germline ends. CDR3 sequence reads: CASTPDSGSWDYEQYF. DNA of the CDR3: TGTGCCAGCACTCCTGACTCGGGGAGTTGGGACTACGAGCAGTACTTC.

This rearrangement joins TRBV7-8 to TRBJ1-2; 8 nucleotides agree with TRBD1. With V trimmed by 6 bases and J by 7 bases, 7 bases remained unmatched. The CDR3 has 13 residues. The germline V gene encodes CDR1 SGHVS and CDR2 FQNEAQ. CDR3 sequence (DNA): TGTGCCAGCAGACCCGACAGGGGTGGTGGCTACACCTTC. The encoded protein is CASRPDRGGGYTF.

This clonotype was detected only a few times. The chain couples TRBV6-1 to TRBJ1-2; TRBD1 matches at 7 bases. CDR1 MNHNS and CDR2 SASEGT come from the germline V gene. The CDR3 is 13 amino acids. V lost 7 bases and J lost 3; bases outside the gene matches: 5. The chain's CDR3 is CASILDRDYGYTF. As DNA, the CDR3 is TGTGCCAGCATTCTAGACAGGGACTATGGCTACACCTTC.

The gene calls are TRBV25-1 and TRBJ2-4; D is undetermined. The CDR3 consists of 15 residues. V was clipped by 10 bases and J by 0 bases, with 16 bases between them. The V gene's germline CDR1 is MGHDK and CDR2 SYGVNS. For the CDR3, the DNA is TGTGCCACCGAGACTCCCAACGAAGCCAAAAACATTCAGTACTTC. The encoded protein is CATETPNEAKNIQYF. Combining the CDR3 with reference TRBV25-1 and TRBJ2-4 gives the whole variable domain EADIYQTPRYLVIGTGKKITLECSQTMGHDKMYWYQQDPGMELHLIHYSYGVNSTEKGDLSSESTVSRIRTEHFPLTLESARPSHTSQYLCATETPNEAKNIQYFGAGTRLSVL.

Concerning this clonotype itself: Being one base from a much bigger clone, this may be a read error. V and J are TRBV7-2 and TRBJ1-1, with TRBD1 matching over 7 bases. Germline values: CDR1 SGHTA, CDR2 FQGNSA. The CDR3 extends over 13 amino acids. The CDR3 nucleotides read TGTGCCAGCAGCTCAGACAGGGTCACTGAAGCTTTATTT. Translation gives CASSSDRVTEALF. Full variable domain (remainder filled in from reference TRBV7-2 and TRBJ1-1): GAGVSQSPSNKVTEKGKDVELRCDPISGHTALYWYRQSLGQGLEFLIYFQGNSAPDKSGLPSDRFSAERTGGSVSTLTIQRTQQEDSAVYLCASSSDRVTEALFGQGTRLTVV.

The chain joins TRBV29-1 to TRBJ1-2; 10 positions agree with TRBD1. The germline CDR1 and CDR2 sequences are SQVTM and ANQGSEA. The length of the CDR3 is 14 residues. Unmatched junction bases numbered 3, after V lost 1 base and J lost 4 bases. CDR3 nucleotides: TGCAGCGTTGAAGCTCGGGACAGGGGCTATGGCTACACCTTC. Its protein product is CSVEARDRGYGYTF. Variable domain in full (rest from reference TRBV29-1 and TRBJ1-2): SAVISQKPSRDICQRGTSLTIQCQVDSQVTMMFWYRQQPGQSLTLIATANQGSEATYESGFVIDKFPISRPNLTFSTLTVSNMSPEDSSIYLCSVEARDRGYGYTFGSGTRLTVV.

The CDR3 is CASSFIATSGGLGEQYF. The CDR3 bases are TGTGCCAGCAGTTTTATTGCCACTAGCGGGGGCCTTGGGGAGCAGTACTTC. The chain carries TRBV27 and TRBJ2-7; 11 bases agree with TRBD2. Germline lookup yields CDR1 MNHEY and CDR2 SMNVEV (reference sequence). This CDR3 comprises 17 residues. V dropped 3 bases and J dropped 7; count of bases not matched to a gene: 14.

This rearrangement joins TRBV2 to TRBJ2-5, with 10 positions matching TRBD1. Per the germline V gene, CDR1 is SNHLY and CDR2 is FYNNEI. CDR3 size: 12 residues. V lost 8 bases to trimming and J lost 5 bases; unmatched junction nucleotides: 2. For the CDR3, the DNA is TGTGCCAGCGACAGGGGGCAGGAGACCCAGTACTTC. Translation: CASDRGQETQYF.

This chain joins TRBV24-1 and TRBJ1-6; D ambiguous. The germline V and J ends were trimmed by 5 bases and 4 bases, with 8 bases remaining between them. The CDR3 has 14 residues. Germline values: CDR1 KGHDR, CDR2 SFDVKD. This CDR3 reads CATSASGYNSPLHF. Here the CDR3 DNA reads TGTGCCACCAGTGCATCAGGTTATAATTCACCCCTCCACTTT.

This clonotype occurred a few times. This chain connects TRBV20-1 to TRBJ2-7; 7 bases align to TRBD2. The CDR3 is 14 amino acids. Germline lookup yields CDR1 DFQATT and CDR2 SNEGSKA (reference sequence). Trimming removed 0 bases from V and 7 bases from J; junction bases left unmatched: 9. Here the CDR3 reads CSARDALRAGEQYF. CDR3 coding DNA: TGCAGTGCTAGAGACGCCCTGCGAGCGGGGGAGCAGTACTTC.

A few counts support this clonotype. The chain employs TRBV6-2 or TRBV6-3 and TRBJ2-1, with 9 bases fitting TRBD1. J was trimmed by 2 bases and V by 7 bases; bases with no gene match: 3. The CDR3 sequence is 14 residues long. Per germline, CDR1 MNHEY and CDR2 SVGEGT. The CDR3 region has the DNA TGTGCCAGCAACCGACAGGGGGCCTACAATGAGCAGTTCTTC. Translating gives CASNRQGAYNEQFF.

This clonotype was seen many times. This CDR3 is CASSLSPYNEQFF. The CDR3 DNA is TGTGCCAGCAGCTTATCCCCCTACAATGAGCAGTTCTTC. This chain links TRBV7-6 with TRBJ2-1; D gene unclear. Looked up from germline, CDR1 is SGHVS and CDR2 is FNYEAQ. Deletions cut 2 bases from V and 2 bases from J, with 4 bases between. The CDR3 is 13 residues long. Full variable domain (remainder filled in from reference TRBV7-6 and TRBJ2-1): GAGVSQSPRYKVTKRGQDVALRCDPISGHVSLYWYRQALGQGPEFLTYFNYEAQQDKSGLPNDRFSAERPEGSISTLTIQRTEQRDSAMYRCASSLSPYNEQFFGPGTRLTVL.

The chain recombines TRBV19 with TRBJ2-1, with TRBD2 as a possible D gene (7 bases). There are 15 residues in the CDR3. Trimming removed 0 bases at V and 11 bases at J, with 17 bases between. CDR1 is LNHDA and CDR2 is SQIVND in the germline V gene (reference sequence). The CDR3 region is CASSIDQRGGAQQFF. In DNA form, the CDR3 reads TGTGCCAGTAGTATAGATCAAAGGGGGGGGGCACAGCAGTTCTTC.

This sequence joins TRBV7-2 and TRBJ1-3; TRBD1 might be the D (5 bases). Deletions cut 5 bases from V and 0 bases from J, with 14 bases between. This CDR3 region has 16 residues. CDR1 and CDR2 from the germline V gene are SGHTA and FQGNSA. In DNA form, the CDR3 reads TGTGCCAGCAGCACAGCCGGGACCTACTCTGGAAACACCATATATTTT. Its protein is CASSTAGTYSGNTIYF. Drawing the rest from reference TRBV7-2 and TRBJ1-3, the complete variable domain is GAGVSQSPSNKVTEKGKDVELRCDPISGHTALYWYRQSLGQGLEFLIYFQGNSAPDKSGLPSDRFSAERTGGSVSTLTIQRTQQEDSAVYLCASSTAGTYSGNTIYFGEGSWLTVV.

This clonotype appeared a few times. This sequence joins TRBV7-3 and TRBJ2-3, with TRBD2 matching over 10 bases. Germline-derived CDR1 and CDR2 are SGHTA and FQGTGA. The CDR3 totals 16 residues. V lost 4 bases to trimming and J lost 3 bases; unmatched junction nucleotides: 7. The CDR3 here is CASSSNVAGGTDTQYF. Here the CDR3 DNA reads TGTGCCAGCAGCTCAAACGTAGCGGGGGGAACAGATACGCAGTATTTT.

The chain carries TRBV12-3 or TRBV12-4 and TRBJ1-1; D not certain. V lost 6 bases and J 0 bases, leaving 29 bases between the germline ends. The length of the CDR3 is 20 residues. Written as DNA, the CDR3 is TGTGCCAGCAGACAACGCCTAACGGACGTGGTAGGTCGTCTGAACACTGAAGCTTTCTTT. Encoded protein: CASRQRLTDVVGRLNTEAFF.

In its sample, this clonotype was seen a few times. The chain combines TRBV5-6 with TRBJ1-4, with a tentative D call TRBD1 (5 bases). In germline, CDR1 is SGHDT, CDR2 YYEEEE. V lost 4 bases, J lost 5 bases, and 21 bases lay in between. This CDR3 is built from 17 residues. The CDR3 DNA reads TGTGCCAGCAGCCGTCAGGGCCGCGACAGACACAATGAAAAACTGTTTTTT. Translated: CASSRQGRDRHNEKLFF.

J is TRBJ2-1 and V is TRBV18, with 9 positions matching TRBD1. CDR3 size: 16 residues. Germline lookup yields CDR1 KGHSH and CDR2 LQKENI. J gave up 8 bases and V 5 bases, and 13 bases lay outside the gene matches. The CDR3 protein is CASSAGQGPGNYEQFF. CDR3 coding DNA: TGTGCCAGCTCAGCCGGACAGGGGCCGGGGAACTATGAGCAGTTCTTC.

This clonotype was picked up many times. This sequence joins TRBV6-6 and TRBJ1-2, with 9 bases matching TRBD1. Germline V gene lookup returns CDR1 MNHNY and CDR2 SVGAGI (reference sequence). The CDR3 spans 16 residues. With V trimmed by 1 base and J by 8 bases, 11 bases remained unmatched. The CDR3 coding sequence is TGTGCCAGCAGTTACTTTCCCACGGACAGGGGAAGGGGCTACACCTTC. This gives the protein CASSYFPTDRGRGYTF.